Listed below are T cell receptor beta chains from one sample, sequenced in a study of cytomegalovirus exposure and HLA in healthy donors. Assay: immunoSEQ multiplex PCR; the TCRdb copy retains only in-frame clones and omits some. The sample lists about 97,000 clones, about 95% occurring once. Sequenced sample: PBMCs. The receptors come from a young woman in good health and CMV-seronegative. CDR3s include the opening cysteine and the closing phenylalanine or tryptophan. The D gene is left open where the match is weak. Expanded clones get a size class; other rows say once, few or many, or leave the size out.

D gene: TRBD1
J gene: TRBJ1-4
V gene: TRBV7-9
clone size: -
CDR3 DNA: TGTGCCAGCAGCTTGACAGGGGAGAAAAATGAAAAACTGTTTTTT
CDR3 protein: CASSLTGEKNEKLFF

D gene: -
J gene: TRBJ1-1
V gene: TRBV30
clone size: -
CDR3 DNA: TGTGCCTGTCAGGGTCTTGGGAACACTGAAGCTTTCTTT
CDR3 protein: CACQGLGNTEAFF

D gene: -
J gene: TRBJ2-5
V gene: TRBV7-9
clone size: -
CDR3 DNA: TGTGCCAGCAGCTTAATAGCTGGATATGCAGAGACCCAGTACTTC
CDR3 protein: CASSLIAGYAETQYF

D gene: -
J gene: TRBJ2-7
V gene: TRBV10-3
clone size: -
CDR3 DNA: TGTGCCATCAGTGACAAGCGTGATACCTACGAGCAGTACTTC
CDR3 protein: CAISDKRDTYEQYF

D gene: -
J gene: TRBJ2-5
V gene: TRBV5-1
clone size: -
CDR3 DNA: TGCGCCAGCAGCTCCGGACAGATCCAAGAGACCCAGTACTTC
CDR3 protein: CASSSGQIQETQYF

D gene: TRBD1
J gene: TRBJ1-1
V gene: TRBV19
clone size: -
CDR3 DNA: TGTGCCAGTAGTATGGACAGGGGACATTTCGGGACTGAAGCTTTCTTT
CDR3 protein: CASSMDRGHFGTEAFF

D gene: -
J gene: TRBJ2-1
V gene: TRBV7-8
clone size: once
CDR3 DNA: TGTGCCAGCAGCTTGGGAGGATTTTCGCTCCGTCCTAACAATGAGCAGTTCTTC
CDR3 protein: CASSLGGFSLRPNNEQFF

D gene: -
J gene: TRBJ2-5
V gene: TRBV21-1
clone size: -
CDR3 DNA: TGTGCCAGCAGCAAAGCGCTCATTGGGGTGCAGGGGGTGGAGACCCAGTACTTC
CDR3 protein: CASSKALIGVQGVETQYF

D gene: TRBD2
J gene: TRBJ2-7
V gene: TRBV4-1
clone size: -
CDR3 DNA: TGCGCCAGCAGCGTCAGCGGGAGCGGGATCTCCTACGAGCAGTACTTC
CDR3 protein: CASSVSGSGISYEQYF

D gene: TRBD2
J gene: TRBJ2-7
V gene: TRBV4-1
clone size: -
CDR3 DNA: TGCGCCAGCAGCCTCGGGACTAGCGGGGGGCCACCTCGCGGCGAGCAGTACTTC
CDR3 protein: CASSLGTSGGPPRGEQYF

D gene: -
J gene: TRBJ1-4
V gene: TRBV5-4
clone size: once
CDR3 DNA: TGTGCCAGCAGCTTGGCGGTAGCCGATGAAAAACTGTTTTTT
CDR3 protein: CASSLAVADEKLFF

D gene: -
J gene: TRBJ2-2
V gene: TRBV7-7
clone size: -
CDR3 DNA: TGTGCTAGCAGTCCAGGGACTACCGGGGAGCTGTTTTTT
CDR3 protein: CASSPGTTGELFF

D gene: -
J gene: TRBJ2-7
V gene: TRBV4-3
clone size: few
CDR3 DNA: TGCGCCAGCAGCCCCGTGCACGGTAGCTCCTACGAGCAGTACTTC
CDR3 protein: CASSPVHGSSYEQYF

D gene: -
J gene: TRBJ2-7
V gene: TRBV14
clone size: -
CDR3 DNA: TGTGCCAGCAGCCACCTAGGGGGGGGTAACGAGCAGTACTTC
CDR3 protein: CASSHLGGGNEQYF

D gene: TRBD1
J gene: TRBJ1-2
V gene: TRBV29-1
clone size: -
CDR3 DNA: TGCAGCGTTGAAGGTTCAGGGGGCCCCCTTTCTAACTATGGCTACACCTTC
CDR3 protein: CSVEGSGGPLSNYGYTF

D gene: TRBD2
J gene: TRBJ2-3
V gene: TRBV5-1
clone size: -
CDR3 DNA: TGCGCCAGCAGCTTGCCTAGCGGGGGGGCTGGAGATACGCAGTATTTT
CDR3 protein: CASSLPSGGAGDTQYF

D gene: -
J gene: TRBJ1-4
V gene: TRBV27
clone size: few
CDR3 DNA: TGTGCCAGCAGTTCACGGGGGTATAGCAATGATGAAAAACTGTTTTTT
CDR3 protein: CASSSRGYSNDEKLFF

D gene: -
J gene: TRBJ1-1
V gene: TRBV10-3
clone size: -
CDR3 DNA: TGTGCCATCAGTGAACAGCTCAACACTGAAGCTTTCTTT
CDR3 protein: CAISEQLNTEAFF

D gene: -
J gene: TRBJ1-2
V gene: TRBV25-1
clone size: once
CDR3 DNA: TGTGCCAGCAGTGAATCAGGGAAGGGCTGGGGGGTAGAGGGCTACACCTTC
CDR3 protein: CASSESGKGWGVEGYTF

D gene: -
J gene: TRBJ1-4
V gene: TRBV7-9
clone size: once
CDR3 DNA: TGTGCCAGCAGGCGGTCGGGAGGAGGGGAAAAACTGTTTTTT
CDR3 protein: CASRRSGGGEKLFF

D gene: -
J gene: TRBJ2-7
V gene: TRBV5-4
clone size: -
CDR3 DNA: TGTGCCAGCAGCCCGGAATCTCGGGGACAAAGCCGGGGATACGGCGAGCAGTACTTC
CDR3 protein: CASSPESRGQSRGYGEQYF

D gene: -
J gene: TRBJ1-3
V gene: TRBV2
clone size: -
CDR3 DNA: TGTGCCAGCACCGTGGGGGCCCCGCGGATTGGAAACACCATATATTTT
CDR3 protein: CASTVGAPRIGNTIYF

D gene: TRBD1
J gene: TRBJ1-2
V gene: TRBV5-4
clone size: -
CDR3 DNA: TGTGCCAGCAGCCCGCGGGACAGGGGAGGCTATGGCTACACCTTC
CDR3 protein: CASSPRDRGGYGYTF

D gene: TRBD1
J gene: TRBJ2-3
V gene: TRBV9
clone size: -
CDR3 DNA: TGTGCCAGCAGCGCCGACAGGGGGATGTCTAGCGGTGATACGCAGTATTTT
CDR3 protein: CASSADRGMSSGDTQYF

D gene: TRBD1
J gene: TRBJ1-5
V gene: TRBV7-2
clone size: once
CDR3 DNA: TGTGCCAGCAAGGGACAGCTTAATCAGCCCCAGCATTTT
CDR3 protein: CASKGQLNQPQHF

D gene: -
J gene: TRBJ2-7
V gene: TRBV19
clone size: -
CDR3 DNA: TGTGCCAGTAGTATAGGCGGGGGCCCCTCCTACGAGCAGTACTTC
CDR3 protein: CASSIGGGPSYEQYF

D gene: -
J gene: TRBJ2-7
V gene: TRBV4-1
clone size: -
CDR3 DNA: TGCGCCAGCAGCCAACTGGGGGGGGGCTGGGAGCAGTACTTC
CDR3 protein: CASSQLGGGWEQYF

D gene: TRBD1
J gene: TRBJ1-1
V gene: TRBV18
clone size: -
CDR3 DNA: TGTGCCAGCTCATCTACAGGGGCGCACACTGAAGCTTTCTTT
CDR3 protein: CASSSTGAHTEAFF

D gene: -
J gene: TRBJ1-2
V gene: TRBV27
clone size: -
CDR3 DNA: TGTGCCAGCAGTTTAGGGCAGGGTAATAACTATGGCTACACCTTC
CDR3 protein: CASSLGQGNNYGYTF

D gene: -
J gene: TRBJ2-1
V gene: TRBV4-1
clone size: once
CDR3 DNA: TGCGCCAGCAGCGCTCGAGTGGGAGCGGACTGGTCGAATGAGCAGTTCTTC
CDR3 protein: CASSARVGADWSNEQFF

D gene: TRBD2
J gene: TRBJ2-2
V gene: TRBV30
clone size: -
CDR3 DNA: TGTGCCTGGAGTGAGAGACTAGCGGGAGGCGCGAACACCGGGGAGCTGTTTTTT
CDR3 protein: CAWSERLAGGANTGELFF

D gene: -
J gene: TRBJ2-7
V gene: TRBV9
clone size: -
CDR3 DNA: TGTGCCAGCAGCGTAGGGTCGGGGTACTACGAGCAGTACTTC
CDR3 protein: CASSVGSGYYEQYF

D gene: -
J gene: TRBJ1-2
V gene: TRBV19
clone size: -
CDR3 DNA: TGTGCCAGTAGTACAGGCCTCTTCGGTGGCTACACCTTC
CDR3 protein: CASSTGLFGGYTF

D gene: -
J gene: TRBJ1-5
V gene: TRBV6-6
clone size: -
CDR3 DNA: TGTGCCAGCAGTTACTTGGACGGGGTCAATCAGCCCCAGCATTTT
CDR3 protein: CASSYLDGVNQPQHF

D gene: TRBD2
J gene: TRBJ2-7
V gene: TRBV30
clone size: -
CDR3 DNA: TGTGCCTGGAGTCAAGCGGGGGGGCTCTCCGAGCAGTACTTC
CDR3 protein: CAWSQAGGLSEQYF

D gene: -
J gene: TRBJ1-5
V gene: TRBV2
clone size: -
CDR3 DNA: TGTGCCAGCATCGACAATAGCAATCAGCCCCAGCATTTT
CDR3 protein: CASIDNSNQPQHF

D gene: TRBD2
J gene: TRBJ2-7
V gene: TRBV2
clone size: -
CDR3 DNA: TGTGCCAGTCTCCCTCGGACTAGCGGAAAGGCCTACGAGCAGTACTTC
CDR3 protein: CASLPRTSGKAYEQYF

D gene: TRBD1
J gene: TRBJ1-2
V gene: TRBV2
clone size: -
CDR3 DNA: TGTGCCAGTGCGGCCGCAGGGGGTAACTATGGCTACACCTTC
CDR3 protein: CASAAAGGNYGYTF

D gene: -
J gene: TRBJ1-1
V gene: TRBV9
clone size: -
CDR3 DNA: TGTGCCAGCAGCGTAGAGGAGGGGAAGGAGAACACTGAAGCTTTCTTT
CDR3 protein: CASSVEEGKENTEAFF

D gene: TRBD2
J gene: TRBJ2-3
V gene: TRBV7-9
clone size: -
CDR3 DNA: TGTGCCAGCAGCCTACCGACTAGCGGGAGGGCCGATGATACAGATACGCAGTATTTT
CDR3 protein: CASSLPTSGRADDTDTQYF

D gene: TRBD2
J gene: TRBJ2-7
V gene: TRBV5-1
clone size: -
CDR3 DNA: TGCGCCAGCAACTTGCGGGTAGCGGGGCCCTCCTACGAGCAGTACTTC
CDR3 protein: CASNLRVAGPSYEQYF

D gene: -
J gene: TRBJ1-4
V gene: TRBV25-1
clone size: -
CDR3 DNA: TGTGCCAGCGGTGGCGGTCGGAAACTGTTTTTT
CDR3 protein: CASGGGRKLFF

D gene: TRBD1
J gene: TRBJ1-1
V gene: TRBV5-4
clone size: -
CDR3 DNA: TGTGCCAGCAGCGGAAAGGACAGGGTGGACACTGAAGCTTTCTTT
CDR3 protein: CASSGKDRVDTEAFF

D gene: TRBD2
J gene: TRBJ2-3
V gene: TRBV4-1
clone size: -
CDR3 DNA: TGCGCCAGCAGCCATGAAATAGCGGGAGGGTTAGATACGCAGTATTTT
CDR3 protein: CASSHEIAGGLDTQYF

D gene: -
J gene: TRBJ2-1
V gene: TRBV5-1
clone size: -
CDR3 DNA: TGCGCCAGCAGCTGGCCCGTCGATGAGCAGTTCTTC
CDR3 protein: CASSWPVDEQFF

D gene: TRBD1
J gene: TRBJ1-3
V gene: TRBV5-1
clone size: -
CDR3 DNA: TGCGCCAGCAGCTTCGGGGACAGGGGTGCTGGAAACACCATATATTTT
CDR3 protein: CASSFGDRGAGNTIYF